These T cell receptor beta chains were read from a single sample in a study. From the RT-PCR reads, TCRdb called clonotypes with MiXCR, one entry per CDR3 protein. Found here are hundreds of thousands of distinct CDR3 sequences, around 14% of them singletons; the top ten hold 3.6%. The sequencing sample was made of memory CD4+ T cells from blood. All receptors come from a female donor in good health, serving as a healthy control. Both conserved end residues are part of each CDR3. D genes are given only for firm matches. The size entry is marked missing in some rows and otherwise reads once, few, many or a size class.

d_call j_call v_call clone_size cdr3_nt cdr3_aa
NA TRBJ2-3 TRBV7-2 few TGTGCCAGCAGCTTCGAGAATCGAGATACGCAGTATTTT CASSFENRDTQYF
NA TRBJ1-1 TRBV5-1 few TGCGCCAGCAGCGTAACGACAGAGAACACTGAAGCTTTCTTT CASSVTTENTEAFF
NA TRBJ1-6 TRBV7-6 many TGTGCCAGCAGCGAACAGGATTCACCCCTCCACTTT CASSEQDSPLHF
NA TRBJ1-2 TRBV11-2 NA TGTGCCAGCAGCTTATATCGCGGGGCTGGCTACACCTTC CASSLYRGAGYTF
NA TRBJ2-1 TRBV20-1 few TGCAGTGCCCTCGACAAGACTAGGAGCTACAATGAGCAGTTCTTC CSALDKTRSYNEQFF
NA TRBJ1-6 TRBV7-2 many TGTGCCAGCAGGCTCCGGCTAGGGGATTCACCCCTCCACTTT CASRLRLGDSPLHF
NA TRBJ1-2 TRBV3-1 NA TGTGCCAGCAGCTTACTCACTGACACTTCTAACTATGGCTACACCTTC CASSLLTDTSNYGYTF
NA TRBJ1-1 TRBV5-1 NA TGCGCCAGCAGCGACGGGTGGGCGGCTGAAGCTTTCTTT CASSDGWAAEAFF
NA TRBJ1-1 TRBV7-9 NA TGTGCCAGCAGCACAACTTGGGGAATGAACACTGAAGCTTTCTTT CASSTTWGMNTEAFF
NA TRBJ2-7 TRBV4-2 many TGTGCCAGCAGCCACCTGGGGGCACGGGTCTCCTACGAGCAGTACTTC CASSHLGARVSYEQYF
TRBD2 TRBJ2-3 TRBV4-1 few TGCGCCAGCAGCCAAGATGTTCAGCGGGGCTGGGATACGCAGTATTTT CASSQDVQRGWDTQYF
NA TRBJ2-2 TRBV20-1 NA TGCAGTGCTAGTGGGGACATGAACACCGGGGAGCTGTTTTTT CSASGDMNTGELFF
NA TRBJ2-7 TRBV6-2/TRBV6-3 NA TGTGCCAGCAGCCCTGGTGGGAGCCTCTACGAGCAGTACTTC CASSPGGSLYEQYF
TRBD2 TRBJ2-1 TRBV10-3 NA TGTGCCACCCAGACGGGGGGGGAGCGCTGGCAGTTCTTC CATQTGGERWQFF
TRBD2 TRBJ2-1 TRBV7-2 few TGTGCCAGCAGCGACCCTTGGACTAGCACTGAGCAGTTCTTC CASSDPWTSTEQFF
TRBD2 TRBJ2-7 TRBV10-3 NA TGTGCCACCTCACCTAGCGGGGTCACCTACGAGCAGTACTTC CATSPSGVTYEQYF
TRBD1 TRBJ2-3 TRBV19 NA TGTGCCAGTACCCACAGGGGAGTCACAGATACGCAGTATTTT CASTHRGVTDTQYF
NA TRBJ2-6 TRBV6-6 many TGTGCCAGCAGTTACTCCCACCGGGGAAGGGACTCTGGGGCCAACGTCCTGACTTTC CASSYSHRGRDSGANVLTF
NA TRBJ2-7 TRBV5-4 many TGTGCCAGCAGCCCCTGGGGAGGGGGTCTACACGAGCAGTACTTC CASSPWGGGLHEQYF
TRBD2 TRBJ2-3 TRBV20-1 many TGCAGTGCAGGACTAGCGGGAGGGTTCACAGATACGCAGTATTTT CSAGLAGGFTDTQYF
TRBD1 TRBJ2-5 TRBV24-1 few TGTGCCACCAGTGACCCGACAGGGGTGGCAGAGACCCAGTACTTC CATSDPTGVAETQYF
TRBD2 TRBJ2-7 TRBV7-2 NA TGTGCCAGCAGCACTAGGCTAATACTAGCGGGAGGTCTCCACGAGCAGTACTTC CASSTRLILAGGLHEQYF
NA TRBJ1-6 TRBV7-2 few TGTGCCAGCAGCCCCCGCCGGCAGGGGAATTCACCCCTCCACTTT CASSPRRQGNSPLHF
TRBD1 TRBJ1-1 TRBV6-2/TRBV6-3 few TGTGCCAGCAGACCCGCTGACAGGGCGACCACTGAAGCTTTCTTT CASRPADRATTEAFF
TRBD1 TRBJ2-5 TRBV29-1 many TGCAGCGTTGGACAGGGAACGTTAGAGACCCAGTACTTC CSVGQGTLETQYF
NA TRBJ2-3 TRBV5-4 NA TGTGCCAGCAGCCTCCCGGGAGATACGCAGTATTTT CASSLPGDTQYF
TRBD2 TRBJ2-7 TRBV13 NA TGTGCCAGCAGCTTGGGAGGGACTCACTCCTACGAGCAGTACTTC CASSLGGTHSYEQYF
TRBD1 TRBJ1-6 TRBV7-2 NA TGTGCCAGCAGCCAAGGAGCAGGGGGTACCTATAATTCACCCCTCCACTTT CASSQGAGGTYNSPLHF
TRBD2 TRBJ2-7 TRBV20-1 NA TGCAGTGCTAGGCACCTAGCGGGAGCCGAGCAGTACTTC CSARHLAGAEQYF
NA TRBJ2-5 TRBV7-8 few TGTGCCAGCAGCTTAGTGCGACTCCAAGAGACCCAGTACTTC CASSLVRLQETQYF
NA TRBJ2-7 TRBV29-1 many TGCAGCGTTGAAACGGACTCCTACGAGCAGTACTTC CSVETDSYEQYF
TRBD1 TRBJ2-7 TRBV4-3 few TGCGCCAGCAGCCAATTGACGACAGGGGGGAACTACGAGCAGTACTTC CASSQLTTGGNYEQYF
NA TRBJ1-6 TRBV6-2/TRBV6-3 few TGTGCCAGCAACGTACGTCTCGGGGGAGGTGATTCACCCCTCCACTTT CASNVRLGGGDSPLHF
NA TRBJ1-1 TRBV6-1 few TGTGCCAGCAGTGAAATCGGTTTCAACACTGAAGCTTTCTTT CASSEIGFNTEAFF
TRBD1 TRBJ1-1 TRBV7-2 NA TGTGCCAGCAGCGCGGGACAGGGGGCCTGGAGCACTGAAGCTTTCTTT CASSAGQGAWSTEAFF
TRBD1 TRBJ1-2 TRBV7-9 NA TGTGCCAGCAGCTTAGTCCACTCTTCGGACAGGGGCTATGGCTACACCTTC CASSLVHSSDRGYGYTF
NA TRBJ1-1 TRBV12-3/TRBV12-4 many TGTGCCAGCAGTTTTGGCACGAACACTGAAGCTTTCTTT CASSFGTNTEAFF
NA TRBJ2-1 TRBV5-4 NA TGTGCCAGCAGCCCGGAGGGACAGCCTAAATCCTACAATGAGCAGTTCTTC CASSPEGQPKSYNEQFF
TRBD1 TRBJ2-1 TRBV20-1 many TGCAGTGCTAGAGATCAATTACAGGGGGGTTACAATGAGCAGTTCTTC CSARDQLQGGYNEQFF
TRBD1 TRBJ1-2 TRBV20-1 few TGCAGTGCCTCGACAGGGGACGCTGGGTATGGCTACACCTTC CSASTGDAGYGYTF
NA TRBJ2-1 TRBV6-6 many TGTGCCAGCAGCCACCAGGGAGTTCGTTTCGATGAGCAGTTCTTC CASSHQGVRFDEQFF
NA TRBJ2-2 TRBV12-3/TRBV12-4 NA TGTGCCAGCAACAACGCTCCTAGAACCGGGGAGCTGTTTTTT CASNNAPRTGELFF
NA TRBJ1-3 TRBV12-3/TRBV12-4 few TGTGCCAGCAGTTCAGGGCCACCGTCTGGAAACACCATATATTTT CASSSGPPSGNTIYF
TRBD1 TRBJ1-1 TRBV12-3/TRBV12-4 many TGTGCCAGCACCGGGACAGCTAACACTGAAGCTTTCTTT CASTGTANTEAFF
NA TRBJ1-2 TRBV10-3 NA TGTGCCATCATGGATGGGAACTATGGCTACACCTTC CAIMDGNYGYTF
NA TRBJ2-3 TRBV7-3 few TGTGCCAGCAGCTTAGGGGGTCTCACAGATACGCAGTATTTT CASSLGGLTDTQYF
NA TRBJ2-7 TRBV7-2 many TGTGCCAGCAATAGAGACACCAGTATCGCCTACGAGCAGTACTTC CASNRDTSIAYEQYF
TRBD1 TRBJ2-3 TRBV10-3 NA TGTGCCATCAGTGCCCAACAGGGGGTGACAGATACGCAGTATTTT CAISAQQGVTDTQYF
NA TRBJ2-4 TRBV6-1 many TGTGCCAGCAGTGAAGCGAGGGTAGGAGGCATTCAGTACTTC CASSEARVGGIQYF
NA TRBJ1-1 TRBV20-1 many TGCAGTGCTAGAGATCTTGTCACTGAAGCTTTCTTT CSARDLVTEAFF
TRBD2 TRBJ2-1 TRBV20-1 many TGCAGTGCTAGCTCCCGACTAGCGGGGACCTACAATGAGCAGTTCTTC CSASSRLAGTYNEQFF
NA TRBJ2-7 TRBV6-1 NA TGTGCCAGCAGTGAAGACAATGTTGGGTTCTACGAGCAGTACTTC CASSEDNVGFYEQYF
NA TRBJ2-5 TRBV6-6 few TGTGCCAGCAGGCGGGATAAAGAGACCCAGTACTTC CASRRDKETQYF
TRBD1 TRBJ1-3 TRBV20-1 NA TGCAGTGCTACCGACAGGGGCTATGGAAACACCATATATTTT CSATDRGYGNTIYF
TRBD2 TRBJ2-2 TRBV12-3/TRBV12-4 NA TGTGCCAGCTCGAGGCGGGAGGAAACCGGGGAGCTGTTTTTT CASSRREETGELFF
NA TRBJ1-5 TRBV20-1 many TGCAGTGCTAGAGAACACCAGGGAGGGAGCAATCAGCCCCAGCATTTT CSAREHQGGSNQPQHF
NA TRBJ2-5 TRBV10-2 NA TGCGCCAGCAGCCGGGACTTAGGGACCCAGTACTTC CASSRDLGTQYF
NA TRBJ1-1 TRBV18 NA TGTGCCAGCGGGCGGGAGACAGGCATGAACACTGAAGCTTTCTTT CASGRETGMNTEAFF